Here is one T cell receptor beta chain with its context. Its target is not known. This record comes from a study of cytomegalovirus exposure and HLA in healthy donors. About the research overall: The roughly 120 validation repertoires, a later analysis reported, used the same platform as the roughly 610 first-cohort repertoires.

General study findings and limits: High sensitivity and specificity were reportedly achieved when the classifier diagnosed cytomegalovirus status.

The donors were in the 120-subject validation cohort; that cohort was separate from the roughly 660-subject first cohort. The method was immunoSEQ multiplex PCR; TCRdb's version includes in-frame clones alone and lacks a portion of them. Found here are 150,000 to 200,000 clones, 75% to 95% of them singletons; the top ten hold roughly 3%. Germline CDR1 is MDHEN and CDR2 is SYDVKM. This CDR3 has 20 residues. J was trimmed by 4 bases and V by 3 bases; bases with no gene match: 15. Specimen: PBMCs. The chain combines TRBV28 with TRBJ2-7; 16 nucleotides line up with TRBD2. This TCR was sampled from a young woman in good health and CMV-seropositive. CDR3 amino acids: CASSFPPGLAGGPGLYEQYF. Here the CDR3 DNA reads TGTGCCAGCAGTTTCCCTCCGGGACTAGCGGGAGGGCCGGGGTTGTACGAGCAGTACTTC.